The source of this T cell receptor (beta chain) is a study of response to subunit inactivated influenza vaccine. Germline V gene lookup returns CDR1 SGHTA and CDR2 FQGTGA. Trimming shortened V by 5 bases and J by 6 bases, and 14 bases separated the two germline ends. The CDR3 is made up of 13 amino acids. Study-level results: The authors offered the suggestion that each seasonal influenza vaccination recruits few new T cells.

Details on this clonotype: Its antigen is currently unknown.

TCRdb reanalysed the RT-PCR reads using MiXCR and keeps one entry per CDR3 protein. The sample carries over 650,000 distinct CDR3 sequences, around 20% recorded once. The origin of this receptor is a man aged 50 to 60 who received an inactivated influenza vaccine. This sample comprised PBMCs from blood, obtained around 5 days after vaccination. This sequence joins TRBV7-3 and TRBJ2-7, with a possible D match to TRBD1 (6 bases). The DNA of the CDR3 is TGTGCCAGCAGCACAACAGGGACGGCCGAGCAGTACTTC. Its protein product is CASSTTGTAEQYF.